The rows below give T cell receptor beta chains drawn from one sample of a study of T cells in Graves' hyperthyroidism and ophthalmopathy. TCRdb reanalysed the multiplex PCR reads using MiXCR and keeps one entry per CDR3 protein. The table includes some 490,000 distinct CDR3 sequences, approximately 23% detected once. The sequenced sample consisted of blood. All receptors come from a woman aged 70-85 years with Graves' ophthalmopathy. Each CDR3 is given with its conserved first and last residue. D genes are given only for firm matches. The size field is filled for only some rows; it gives once, few, many or a size class.

d_call | clone_size | j_call | v_call | cdr3_aa | cdr3_nt
TRBD2 | NA | TRBJ2-3 | TRBV20-1 | CSAGLAGGTTTDTQYF | TGCAGTGCTGGACTAGCGGGAGGGACAACCACAGATACGCAGTATTTT
NA | few | TRBJ1-1 | TRBV10-3 | CAISEGRNTEAFF | TGTGCCATCAGTGAGGGCAGAAACACTGAAGCTTTCTTT
TRBD1 | few | TRBJ1-1 | TRBV11-2 | CASSSSGTGVSEAFF | TGTGCCAGCAGCTCGTCCGGGACAGGGGTATCTGAAGCTTTCTTT
NA | NA | TRBJ2-3 | TRBV10-3 | CATSDRGSGTDTQYF | TGTGCCACCTCCGATAGGGGGTCGGGCACAGATACGCAGTATTTT
TRBD2 | few | TRBJ2-6 | TRBV2 | CASSEALVSGGLLDF | TGTGCCAGCAGTGAAGCGCTGGTTTCGGGAGGACTCCTTGACTTC
NA | NA | TRBJ1-6 | TRBV30 | CAWSVPPPLLNSPLHF | TGTGCCTGGAGTGTACCCCCACCTTTACTTAATTCACCCCTCCACTTT
TRBD1 | NA | TRBJ2-2 | TRBV12-5 | CASGEGQGDTGELFF | TGTGCTAGTGGGGAGGGACAGGGTGACACCGGGGAGCTGTTTTTT
NA | few | TRBJ1-1 | TRBV6-2/TRBV6-3 | CASSYYRFANTEAFF | TGTGCCAGCAGTTATTATAGATTTGCGAACACTGAAGCTTTCTTT
TRBD2 | NA | TRBJ2-3 | TRBV7-9 | CASSRSGSRPASTDTQYF | TGTGCCAGCAGTCGTAGCGGGAGTAGGCCGGCGAGCACAGATACGCAGTATTTT
TRBD2 | NA | TRBJ2-7 | TRBV5-1 | CASKQGQGTSGSSYEQYF | TGCGCCAGCAAACAGGGACAGGGGACTAGCGGGAGCTCCTACGAGCAGTACTTC
NA | many | TRBJ2-1 | TRBV28 | CASKTNNEQFF | TGTGCCAGCAAGACAAACAATGAGCAGTTCTTC
NA | many | TRBJ1-6 | TRBV7-2 | CASTWGTVGSPLHF | TGTGCCAGCACCTGGGGCACCGTGGGTTCACCCCTCCACTTT
NA | many | TRBJ2-1 | TRBV11-2 | CASSLLGGGHPADNEQFF | TGTGCCAGCAGCTTATTAGGGGGGGGCCATCCCGCCGACAATGAGCAGTTCTTC
TRBD2 | NA | TRBJ2-2 | TRBV7-6 | CASSRTSGRPGELFF | TGTGCCAGCAGCCGTACTAGCGGGAGGCCCGGGGAGCTGTTTTTT
NA | many | TRBJ2-5 | TRBV7-8 | CASSLGSFPLARQETQYF | TGTGCCAGCAGCTTAGGCTCGTTCCCTCTAGCGCGGCAAGAGACCCAGTACTTC
NA | NA | TRBJ2-1 | TRBV19 | CASSIVGGRYFNEQFF | TGTGCCAGTAGTATAGTGGGAGGTAGATACTTCAATGAGCAGTTCTTC
TRBD2 | few | TRBJ2-1 | TRBV5-1 | CASSPSGTSYNEQFF | TGCGCCAGCAGCCCTAGCGGTACTTCCTACAATGAGCAGTTCTTC
NA | NA | TRBJ2-1 | TRBV9 | CASSVGVDTGGLPRNEQFF | TGTGCCAGCAGCGTAGGAGTCGATACGGGGGGCCTTCCGAGAAATGAGCAGTTCTTC
NA | NA | TRBJ1-5 | TRBV12-3/TRBV12-4 | CASSEGLHQPQHF | TGTGCCAGCAGTGAGGGGTTACATCAGCCCCAGCATTTT
NA | NA | TRBJ2-3 | TRBV12-3/TRBV12-4 | CASSKIRDQGPYF | TGTGCCAGCAGTAAAATCCGGGACCAAGGCCCGTATTTT
NA | NA | TRBJ2-7 | TRBV15 | CATSRDPDGSYEQYF | TGTGCCACCAGCAGAGATCCGGACGGCTCCTACGAGCAGTACTTC